This entry describes one TCR beta chain. Its antigen remains unidentified. Per-base qualities were not stored, and no clone one base away is much larger. This sample stems from a study of blood T cell repertoires in COVID-19 (dated by TCRdb to the early 2020s). Some background on the complete study: The collaborator samples originated in the United States, Italy and Spain and spanned the acute and convalescent phases of COVID-19. The prospective study material was composed of cDNA or gDNA derived from T cells, B-cell-depleted T cells, or PBMCs. The dataset comprised deeply sampled blood TCRbeta repertoires from subjects exposed to, actively infected with, or recovered from COVID-19. The repertoires were made available in a free public database intended to serve as a resource for research on the immune response to SARS-CoV-2. The samples were drawn from the first 160 participants of the ongoing ImmuneRACE study and from roughly 1,300 subjects provided by 6 global collaborators. Sample metadata almost always included a de-identified subject ID, COVID-19 status, age in years and sex. Where available, HLA class I and class II types were obtained from metadata supplied by the sample provider rather than from assay-based typing.

TCRbeta CDR3 regions were amplified from genomic DNA by means of the immunoSEQ Assay, a bias-controlled multiplex PCR. Per the original workflow: The number of nucleated cells in each sample was estimated from the amplification of reference gene primers within the assay. To quantify the absolute abundance of each unique TCRbeta CDR3 rearrangement, sequence reads were collapsed and filtered. For each sample, productive Simpson clonality was calculated as the square root of Simpson's diversity index over productive rearrangements. As stored in TCRdb, this immuneACCESS dataset retains in-frame rearrangements with V and J assigned. A fraction of the clones does not appear; measured against another copy, unresolved V genes explain less than half of the discrepancy, and the remainder lacks a known reason. V and J calls and clone size are as listed in that table; D and trimming were resolved from the DNA. For this sample there are under 350,000 clones; about 88% appear just once. The ten most abundant clones make up about 3.5% of the sample.

CDR1 PRHDT and CDR2 FYEKMQ are derived from the germline V gene (reference sequence). Trimming removed 4 bases from V and 3 bases from J; the gene matches leave 7 bases unexplained. Reading from cysteine to phenylalanine, the CDR3 counts 15 amino acids. Only the CDR3 DNA stays, 45 bases, in frame from base 1. Beyond this particular receptor, the publication reports: The amount of clinical and demographic metadata varied by source and participant and was provided uncurated.

Whole blood was collected in K2EDTA tubes by collaborating institutions according to the institutions' own protocols. Collaborator samples were shipped for TCRbeta analysis as frozen whole blood, isolated PBMCs, or DNA extracted from either sample type. The specimen sequenced was peripheral blood. The source of this sequence is a young man with active or convalescent COVID-19. The chain is encoded by TRBV13 joined to TRBJ2-3; 7 of the junction bases match TRBD1. The CDR3 region reads CASSSDRVLTDTQYF. The DNA is as follows: TGTGCCAGCAGCTCAGACAGGGTACTGACAGATACGCAGTATTTT.